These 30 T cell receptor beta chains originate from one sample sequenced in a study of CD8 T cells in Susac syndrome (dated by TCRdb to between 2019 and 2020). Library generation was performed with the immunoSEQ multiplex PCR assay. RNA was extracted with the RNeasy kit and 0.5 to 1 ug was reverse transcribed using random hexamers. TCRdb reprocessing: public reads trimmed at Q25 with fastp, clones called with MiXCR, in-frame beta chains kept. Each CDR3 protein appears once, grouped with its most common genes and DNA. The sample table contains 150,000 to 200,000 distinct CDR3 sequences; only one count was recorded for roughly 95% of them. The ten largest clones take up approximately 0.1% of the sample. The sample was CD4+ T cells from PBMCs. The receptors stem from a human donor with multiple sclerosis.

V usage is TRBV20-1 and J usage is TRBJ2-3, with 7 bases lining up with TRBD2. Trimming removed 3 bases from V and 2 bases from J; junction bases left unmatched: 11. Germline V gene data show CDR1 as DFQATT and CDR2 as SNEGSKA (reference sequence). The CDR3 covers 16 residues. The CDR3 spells CSASGSLAAYTDTQYF. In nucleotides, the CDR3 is TGCAGTGCTAGTGGATCCCTAGCGGCCTACACAGATACGCAGTATTTT.

CDR3 sequence (DNA): TGCAGTGCTAGGCGGCGGTTCGGGATTGGCACAGATACGCAGTATTTT. It codes for CSARRRFGIGTDTQYF. The rearrangement uses TRBV20-1 and TRBJ2-3; a weak D match, TRBD2 (5 bases). With 3 bases removed from V and 1 base from J, the gap between germline ends came to 17 bases. The CDR3 is 16 amino acids. CDR1 is DFQATT, CDR2 SNEGSKA, per germline (reference sequence).

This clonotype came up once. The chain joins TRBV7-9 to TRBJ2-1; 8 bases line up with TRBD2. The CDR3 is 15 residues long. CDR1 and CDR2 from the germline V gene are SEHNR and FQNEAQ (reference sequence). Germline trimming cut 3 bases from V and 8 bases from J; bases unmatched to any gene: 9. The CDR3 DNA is TGTGCCAGCAGCTTCTTGATGCGGGGGGTGGATGAGCAGTTCTTC. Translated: CASSFLMRGVDEQFF.

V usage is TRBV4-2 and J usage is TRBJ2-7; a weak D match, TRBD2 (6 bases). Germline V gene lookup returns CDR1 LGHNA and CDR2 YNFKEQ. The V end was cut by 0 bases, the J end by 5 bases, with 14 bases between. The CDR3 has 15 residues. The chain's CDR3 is CASSQDGPGGDEQYF. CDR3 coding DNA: TGTGCCAGCAGCCAAGATGGACCCGGAGGGGACGAGCAGTACTTC.

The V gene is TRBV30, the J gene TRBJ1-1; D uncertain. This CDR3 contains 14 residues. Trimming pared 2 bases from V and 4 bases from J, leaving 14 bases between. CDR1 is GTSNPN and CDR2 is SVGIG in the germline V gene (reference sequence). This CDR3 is CAWSPLGRVTEAFF. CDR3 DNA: TGTGCCTGGAGTCCTTTAGGACGAGTCACTGAAGCTTTCTTT.

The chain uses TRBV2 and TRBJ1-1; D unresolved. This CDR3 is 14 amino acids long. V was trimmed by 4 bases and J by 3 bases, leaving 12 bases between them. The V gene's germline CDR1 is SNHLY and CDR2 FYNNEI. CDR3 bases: TGTGCCAGCAGTGCCGGAGGGTCACACACTGAAGCTTTCTTT. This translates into CASSAGGSHTEAFF.

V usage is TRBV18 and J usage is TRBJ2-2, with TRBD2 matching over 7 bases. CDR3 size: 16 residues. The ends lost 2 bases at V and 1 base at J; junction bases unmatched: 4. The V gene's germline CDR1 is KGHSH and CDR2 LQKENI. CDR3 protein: CASSPAGLRNTGELFF. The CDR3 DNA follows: TGTGCCAGCTCACCAGCGGGACTACGGAACACCGGGGAGCTGTTTTTT.

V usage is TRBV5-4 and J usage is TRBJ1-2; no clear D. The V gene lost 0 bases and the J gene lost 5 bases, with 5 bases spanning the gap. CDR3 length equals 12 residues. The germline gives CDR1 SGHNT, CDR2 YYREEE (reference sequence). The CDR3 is CASSLATYGYTF. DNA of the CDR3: TGTGCCAGCAGCTTGGCGACTTATGGCTACACCTTC.

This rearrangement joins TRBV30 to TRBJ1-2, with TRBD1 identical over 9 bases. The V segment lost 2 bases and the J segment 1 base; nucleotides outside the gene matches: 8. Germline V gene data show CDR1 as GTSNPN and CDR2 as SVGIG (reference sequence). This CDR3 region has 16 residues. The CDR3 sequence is CAWSPSPGQGNYGYTF. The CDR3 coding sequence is TGTGCCTGGAGTCCCAGCCCGGGACAGGGTAACTATGGCTACACCTTC.

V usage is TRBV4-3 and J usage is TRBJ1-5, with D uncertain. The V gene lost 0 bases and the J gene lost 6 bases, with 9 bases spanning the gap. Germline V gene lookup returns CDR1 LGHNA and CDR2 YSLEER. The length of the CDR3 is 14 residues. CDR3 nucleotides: TGCGCCAGCAGCCAAGAGATAAGAGGTCAGCCCCAGCATTTT. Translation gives CASSQEIRGQPQHF.

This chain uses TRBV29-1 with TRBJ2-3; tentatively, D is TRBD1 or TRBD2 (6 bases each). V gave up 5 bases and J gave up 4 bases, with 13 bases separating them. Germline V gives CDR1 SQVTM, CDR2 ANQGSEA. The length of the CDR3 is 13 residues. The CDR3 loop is CSVPLRGADTQYF. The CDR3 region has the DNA TGCAGCGTTCCACTAAGGGGGGCAGATACGCAGTATTTT.

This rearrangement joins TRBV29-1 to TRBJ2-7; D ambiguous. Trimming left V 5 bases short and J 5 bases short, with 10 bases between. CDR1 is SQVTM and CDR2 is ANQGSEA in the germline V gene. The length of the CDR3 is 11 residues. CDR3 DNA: TGCAGCGTTCGGTACAGTCACGAGCAGTACTTC. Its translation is CSVRYSHEQYF.

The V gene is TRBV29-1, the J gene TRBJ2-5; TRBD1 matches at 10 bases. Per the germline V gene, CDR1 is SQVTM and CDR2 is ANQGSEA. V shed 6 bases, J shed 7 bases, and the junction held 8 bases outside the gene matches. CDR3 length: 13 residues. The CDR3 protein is CSVLTGGSGTQYF. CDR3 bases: TGCAGCGTCCTGACAGGGGGCTCGGGGACCCAGTACTTC.

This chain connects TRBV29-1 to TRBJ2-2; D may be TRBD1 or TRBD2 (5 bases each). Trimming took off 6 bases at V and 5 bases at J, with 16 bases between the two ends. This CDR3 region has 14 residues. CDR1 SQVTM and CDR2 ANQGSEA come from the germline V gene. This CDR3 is CSVLVGAGTGELFF. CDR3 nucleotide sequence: TGCAGCGTCCTCGTTGGGGCGGGTACCGGGGAGCTGTTTTTT.

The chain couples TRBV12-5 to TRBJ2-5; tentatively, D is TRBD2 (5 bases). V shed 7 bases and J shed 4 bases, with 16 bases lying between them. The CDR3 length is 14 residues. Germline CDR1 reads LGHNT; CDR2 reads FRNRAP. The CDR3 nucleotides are TGTGCTAGTGCCCCGCCAACTAGTCCAGAGACCCAGTACTTC. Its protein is CASAPPTSPETQYF. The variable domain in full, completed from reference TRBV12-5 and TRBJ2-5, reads DARVTQTPRHKVTEMGQEVTMRCQPILGHNTVFWYRQTMMQGLELLAYFRNRAPLDDSGMPKDRFSAEMPDATLATLKIQPSEPRDSAVYFCASAPPTSPETQYFGPGTRLLVL.

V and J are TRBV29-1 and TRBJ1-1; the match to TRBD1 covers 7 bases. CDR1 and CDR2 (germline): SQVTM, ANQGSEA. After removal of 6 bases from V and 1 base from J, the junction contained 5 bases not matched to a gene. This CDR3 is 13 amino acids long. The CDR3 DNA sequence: TGCAGCGTCCGGACAGGAGAGAACACTGAAGCTTTCTTT. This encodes CSVRTGENTEAFF.

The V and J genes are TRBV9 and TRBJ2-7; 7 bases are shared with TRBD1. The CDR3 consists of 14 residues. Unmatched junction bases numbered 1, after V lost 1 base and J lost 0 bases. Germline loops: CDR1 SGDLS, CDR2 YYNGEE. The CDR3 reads CASSVTGASYEQYF. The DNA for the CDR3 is TGTGCCAGCAGCGTAACAGGGGCCTCCTACGAGCAGTACTTC.

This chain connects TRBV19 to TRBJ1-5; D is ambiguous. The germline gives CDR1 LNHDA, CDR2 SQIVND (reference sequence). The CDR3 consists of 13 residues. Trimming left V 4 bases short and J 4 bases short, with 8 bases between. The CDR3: CASSNQPNQPQHF. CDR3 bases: TGTGCCAGTAGTAACCAGCCTAATCAGCCCCAGCATTTT.

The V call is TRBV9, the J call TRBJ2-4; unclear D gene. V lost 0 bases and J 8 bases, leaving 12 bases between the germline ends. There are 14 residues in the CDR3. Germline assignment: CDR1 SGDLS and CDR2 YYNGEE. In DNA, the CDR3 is TGTGCCAGCAGCGTAGGGGCCGTCACAGACATTCAGTACTTC. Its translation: CASSVGAVTDIQYF. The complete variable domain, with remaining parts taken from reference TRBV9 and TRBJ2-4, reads DSGVTQTPKHLITATGQRVTLRCSPRSGDLSVYWYQQSLDQGLQFLIQYYNGEERAKGNILERFSAQQFPDLHSELNLSSLELGDSALYFCASSVGAVTDIQYFGAGTRLSVL.

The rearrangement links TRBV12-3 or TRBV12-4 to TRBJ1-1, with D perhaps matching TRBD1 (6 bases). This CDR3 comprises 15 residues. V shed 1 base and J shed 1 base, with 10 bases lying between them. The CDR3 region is CASSLEIGGNTEAFF. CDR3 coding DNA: TGTGCCAGCAGTTTAGAGATAGGGGGGAACACTGAAGCTTTCTTT.

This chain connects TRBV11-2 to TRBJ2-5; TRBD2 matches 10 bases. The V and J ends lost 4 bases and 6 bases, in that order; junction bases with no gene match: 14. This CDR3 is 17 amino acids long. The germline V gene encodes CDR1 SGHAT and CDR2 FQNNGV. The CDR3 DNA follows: TGTGCCAGCAGCTCCCGGGGCAGCGGGGGGGGCAGTCAGACCCAGTACTTC. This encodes CASSSRGSGGGSQTQYF.

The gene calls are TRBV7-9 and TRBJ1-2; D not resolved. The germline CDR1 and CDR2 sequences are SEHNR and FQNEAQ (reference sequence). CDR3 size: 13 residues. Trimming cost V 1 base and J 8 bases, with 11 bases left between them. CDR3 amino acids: CASSLDGGRGYTF. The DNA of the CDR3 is TGTGCCAGCAGCTTAGACGGAGGTCGGGGCTACACCTTC.

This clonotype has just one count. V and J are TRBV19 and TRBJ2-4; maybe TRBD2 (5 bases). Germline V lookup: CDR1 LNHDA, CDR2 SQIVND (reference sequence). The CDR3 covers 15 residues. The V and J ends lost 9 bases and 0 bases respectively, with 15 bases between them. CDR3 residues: CASNRGALAKNIQYF. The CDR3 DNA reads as TGTGCCAGCAATCGGGGAGCCCTAGCCAAAAACATTCAGTACTTC.

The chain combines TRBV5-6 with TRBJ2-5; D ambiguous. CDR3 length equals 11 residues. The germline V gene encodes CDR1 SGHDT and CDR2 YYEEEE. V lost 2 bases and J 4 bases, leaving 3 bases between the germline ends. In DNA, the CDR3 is TGTGCCAGCAGCTTTTCAGAGACCCAGTACTTC. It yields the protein CASSFSETQYF.

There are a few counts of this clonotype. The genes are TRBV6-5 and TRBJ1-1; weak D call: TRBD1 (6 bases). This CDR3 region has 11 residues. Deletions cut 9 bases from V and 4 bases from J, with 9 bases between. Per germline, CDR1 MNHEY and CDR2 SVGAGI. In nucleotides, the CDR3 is TGTGCCAGTACCAGGGGCACTGAAGCTTTCTTT. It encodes CASTRGTEAFF.

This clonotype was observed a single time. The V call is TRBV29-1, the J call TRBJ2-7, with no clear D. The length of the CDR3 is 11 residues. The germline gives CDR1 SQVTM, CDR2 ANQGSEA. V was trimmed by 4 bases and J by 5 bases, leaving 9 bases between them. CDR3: CSVGAEDEQYF. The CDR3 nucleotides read TGCAGCGTTGGGGCCGAGGACGAGCAGTACTTC.

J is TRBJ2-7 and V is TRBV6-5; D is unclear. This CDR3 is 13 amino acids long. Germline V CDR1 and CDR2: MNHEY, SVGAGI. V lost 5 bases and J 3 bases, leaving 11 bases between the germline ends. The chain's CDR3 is CASSEAMYYEQYF. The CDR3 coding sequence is TGTGCCAGCAGTGAAGCCATGTACTACGAGCAGTACTTC.

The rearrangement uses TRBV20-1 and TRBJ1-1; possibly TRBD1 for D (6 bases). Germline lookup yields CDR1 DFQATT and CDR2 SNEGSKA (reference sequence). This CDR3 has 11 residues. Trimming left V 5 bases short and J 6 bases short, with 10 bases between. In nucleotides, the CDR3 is TGCAGTGCTCGTTGGGGGCCTGAAGCTTTCTTT. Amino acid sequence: CSARWGPEAFF.

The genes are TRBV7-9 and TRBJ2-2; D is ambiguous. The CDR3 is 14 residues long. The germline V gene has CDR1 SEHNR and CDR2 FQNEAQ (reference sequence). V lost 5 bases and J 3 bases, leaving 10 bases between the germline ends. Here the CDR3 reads CASSLLGDTGELFF. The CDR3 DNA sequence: TGTGCCAGCAGCCTGCTGGGTGACACCGGGGAGCTGTTTTTT.

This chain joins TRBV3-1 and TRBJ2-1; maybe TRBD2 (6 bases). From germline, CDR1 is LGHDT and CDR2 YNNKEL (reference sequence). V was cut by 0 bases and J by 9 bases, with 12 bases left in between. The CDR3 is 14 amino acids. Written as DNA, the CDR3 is TGTGCCAGCAGCCAAGAAGGTCTAGCGATTGAGCAGTTCTTC. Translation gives CASSQEGLAIEQFF.